This T cell receptor (beta chain) was observed in a study of T cell changes during pregnancy in multiple sclerosis. This CDR3 contains 15 residues. The trim removed 4 bases at V and 4 bases at J, leaving 2 bases unmatched. The germline V gene has CDR1 MRHNA and CDR2 SNTAGT. Generated by immunoSEQ multiplex PCR, the TCRdb table keeps only in-frame clones and is missing some. The table has 85,000 to 90,000 clones, under 95% seen once. Here the sequenced sample was peripheral blood, taken in the first trimester of pregnancy. This TCR came from a female donor in good health, enrolled as a control in a pregnancy study. The J gene is TRBJ2-1, the V gene TRBV6-4, with TRBD2 matching 12 bases. CDR3 protein: CASSASGGEYNEQFF. CDR3 in DNA: TGTGCCAGCAGTGCTAGCGGGGGGGAATACAATGAGCAGTTCTTC.